This T cell receptor beta chain was observed in a study of molecular identifiers for immune sequencing clone quantification. On the study more broadly: In replicates, RNA taken from approximately 20,000 or 98,000 naive CD8 cells was divided five ways, and four portions underwent sequencing.

V lost 1 base to trimming and J lost 0 bases, with 16 bases between them. The germline V gene has CDR1 MDHEN and CDR2 SYDVKM. This CDR3 is built from 18 residues. This clonotype showed up many times. The antigen remains unidentified. Study-wide points: Naive cells had under 1% of molecules in clones above 20 RNA copies, effectors over 99%.

Researchers sorted naive CD8 T cells as cells that were CD8+CD4-CCR7+CD45RA+. Listed TCR primers and previously described methods were used for bulk TCR libraries. TCRdb reanalysed the PCR reads using MiXCR and keeps one entry per CDR3 protein. The table has about 510,000 distinct CDR3 sequences, about 25% seen once. Sequencing was done on a sample of naive CD8+ T cells from blood, with Jurkat cell RNA spiked in. Subset denoted: FACS-sorted CD8+CD4-CCR7+CD45RA+ naive T cells. This receptor was taken from a human donor in good health. Some libraries in this study had Jurkat cell RNA spiked in. This chain connects TRBV28 to TRBJ1-5; the D gene is possibly TRBD1 (6 bases). CDR3 coding DNA: TGTGCCAGCAGTTTATCGATGGGGGCAGTGTATAGCAATCAGCCCCAGCATTTT. Translation gives CASSLSMGAVYSNQPQHF.